This passage covers 19 T cell receptor beta chains from one sample sequenced in a study of cytomegalovirus exposure and HLA in healthy donors. PCR amplification relied on 60 Vbeta primers (plus 13 Jbeta primers). TCRdb's copy holds only in-frame clones and misses some; the assay was immunoSEQ multiplex PCR. The sample lists around 70,000 clones; 75% to 90% were seen once. Source material: PBMCs. The receptors were sampled from a young woman in good health and CMV-seronegative.

Concerning this clone: Sequence at one end of the junction differs from germline and may be a read error. V usage is TRBV5-4 and J usage is TRBJ1-2; tentative D call: TRBD1 (6 bases). Per germline, CDR1 SGHNT and CDR2 YYREEE (reference sequence). The CDR3 extends over 14 amino acids. The CDR3 DNA reads TGTGCCAGCAGCTTGGACAGGGCCCCCTATGGCTACCCCTTC. It translates to CASSLDRAPYGYPF.

The chain combines TRBV19 with TRBJ2-7; D gene unclear. The CDR3 runs to 11 residues. In germline, CDR1 is LNHDA, CDR2 SQIVND (reference sequence). The V end was cut by 6 bases, the J end by 3 bases, with 6 bases between. The CDR3 DNA is TGTGCCAGTAGGACGGGCTACGAGCAGTACTTC. Its protein product is CASRTGYEQYF.

The V call is TRBV7-2, the J call TRBJ2-5, with 10 bases that match TRBD2. The closer fit of TRBJ2-7 to the DNA end suggests the J call may be wrong. Germline V gene lookup returns CDR1 SGHTA and CDR2 FQGNSA. This CDR3 spans 15 amino acids. The CDR3 DNA sequence: TGTGCCAGCAGCTTATCCAGCGGGAGGGTCTACGAGCAGTACTTC. Protein product: CASSLSSGRVYEQYF.

This rearrangement joins TRBV6-5 to TRBJ2-1; 8 bases map to TRBD1. The length of the CDR3 is 11 residues. Germline assignment: CDR1 MNHEY and CDR2 SVGAGI. The trim removed 7 bases at V and 10 bases at J, leaving 3 bases unmatched. The CDR3 nucleotides read TGTGCCAGCAAGACAGGGGTAGAGCAGTTCTTC. It codes for CASKTGVEQFF.

The CDR3 DNA follows: TGCAGCGTTGAACTAGGGGGACAGGGCTACGAGCAGTACTTC. This codes for CSVELGGQGYEQYF. The rearrangement uses TRBV29-1 and TRBJ2-7; 9 positions match TRBD1. Trimming removed 2 bases from V and 3 bases from J; junction bases left unmatched: 5. This CDR3 is built from 14 residues. Germline V gives CDR1 SQVTM, CDR2 ANQGSEA.

The chain couples TRBV11-3 to TRBJ2-5; D perhaps matches TRBD1 (7 bases). The J call is in doubt because the DNA end fits TRBJ2-7 better. Germline CDR1 and CDR2: SGHNT and YENEEA. CDR3 size: 16 residues. The CDR3 DNA sequence: TGTGCCAGCAGCTTAGGGGGGGCAGGGGGGACCTACGAGCAGTACTTC. It is translated as CASSLGGAGGTYEQYF.

This chain uses TRBV28 with TRBJ2-7; 11 bases fit TRBD2. J gave up 3 bases and V 5 bases, and 12 bases lay outside the gene matches. Germline assignment: CDR1 MDHEN and CDR2 SYDVKM. The CDR3 covers 17 residues. CDR3 nucleotides: TGTGCCAGCAGTCTGGATTATCTAGCGGGAGGAGGCTACGAGCAGTACTTC. Its protein is CASSLDYLAGGGYEQYF.

The chain couples TRBV29-1 to TRBJ2-7; 9 positions match TRBD2. V shed 1 base and J 3 bases; nucleotides not matched to a gene: 10. This CDR3 has 16 amino acids. Germline assignment: CDR1 SQVTM and CDR2 ANQGSEA. CDR3 in amino acids: CSVEAVTREGLYEQYF. For the CDR3, the DNA is TGCAGCGTTGAAGCAGTCACGCGGGAGGGCCTCTACGAGCAGTACTTC.

This chain uses TRBV19 with TRBJ1-1, with 8 bases aligning to TRBD1. CDR1 and CDR2 from the germline V gene are LNHDA and SQIVND (reference sequence). This CDR3 has 14 amino acids. Trimming at V came to 6 bases and at J to 0 bases, leaving 3 bases not matched to a gene. As DNA, the CDR3 is TGTGCCAGTAGACGGACAGGGATGAACACTGAAGCTTTCTTT. Amino acid sequence: CASRRTGMNTEAFF.

This clone was recorded once. The CDR3 sequence is CASSLTGQGSKQYF. The CDR3 DNA reads TGTGCCAGCAGCTTAACGGGACAGGGGAGCAAGCAGTACTTC. This chain connects TRBV7-9 to TRBJ2-7; 10 positions agree with TRBD1. The CDR3 is 14 residues long. With 2 bases clipped from V and 8 bases from J, the junction kept 6 bases outside the gene matches. Looked up from germline, CDR1 is SEHNR and CDR2 is FQNEAQ (reference sequence).

V and J are TRBV20-1 and TRBJ2-4; the D gene is possibly TRBD2 (5 bases). V dropped 5 bases and J dropped 8 bases, with 10 bases sitting between them. This CDR3 has 11 amino acids. From germline, CDR1 is DFQATT and CDR2 SNEGSKA (reference sequence). In nucleotides, the CDR3 is TGCAGTGCTGCTGGGGAGCACATTCAGTACTTC. Translated, it gives CSAAGEHIQYF.

The chain has TRBV10-3 and TRBJ2-1; D unresolved. V shed 4 bases and J shed 4 bases, with 8 bases lying between them. The germline V gene has CDR1 ENHRY and CDR2 SYGVKD. This CDR3 region has 13 residues. In DNA form, the CDR3 reads TGTGCCATCAGTGTGTTAGTTTACAATGAGCAGTTCTTC. It is translated as CAISVLVYNEQFF.

This clone was picked up a small number of times. J is TRBJ1-3 and V is TRBV28; weak D call: TRBD1 (6 bases). CDR3 length: 14 amino acids. V was pared by 6 bases and J by 3 bases, with 12 bases between. CDR1 is MDHEN and CDR2 is SYDVKM in the germline V gene. The CDR3 here is CASSRTVIGNTIYF. The CDR3 DNA is TGTGCCAGCAGCCGGACAGTTATTGGAAACACCATATATTTT. Filled out from reference TRBV28 and TRBJ1-3, the complete variable domain reads DVKVTQSSRYLVKRTGEKVFLECVQDMDHENMFWYRQDPGLGLRLIYFSYDVKMKEKGDIPEGYSVSREKKERFSLILESASTNQTSMYLCASSRTVIGNTIYFGEGSWLTVV.

The CDR3 spells CASTPTDRADGYTF. In DNA, the CDR3 is TGTGCCAGCACCCCCACGGACAGGGCCGATGGCTACACCTTC. This sequence joins TRBV5-4 and TRBJ1-2, with 8 bases that match TRBD1. CDR3 length equals 14 residues. Per germline, CDR1 SGHNT and CDR2 YYREEE (reference sequence). V gave up 6 bases and J gave up 6 bases; unmatched junction bases: 10.

The rearrangement joins TRBV5-1 to TRBJ2-1, with TRBD1 matching 7 bases. The CDR3 extends over 15 amino acids. Germline CDR1 SGHRS, CDR2 YFSETQ. V gave up 0 bases and J gave up 4 bases; unmatched junction bases: 4. The CDR3 coding sequence is TGCGCCAGCAGCTTGGGTCAGGGGGTTTACAATGAGCAGTTCTTC. This translates into CASSLGQGVYNEQFF. Using reference TRBV5-1 and TRBJ2-1 for the parts outside the CDR3, the full variable domain is KAGVTQTPRYLIKTRGQQVTLSCSPISGHRSVSWYQQTPGQGLQFLFEYFSETQRNKGNFPGRFSGRQFSNSRSEMNVSTLELGDSALYLCASSLGQGVYNEQFFGPGTRLTVL.

The gene calls are TRBV7-2 and TRBJ2-7, with D possibly being TRBD2 (5 bases). Trimming cost V 1 base and J 3 bases, with 10 bases left between them. This CDR3 has 14 residues. Germline CDR1 is SGHTA and CDR2 is FQGNSA. The CDR3 DNA reads TGTGCCAGCAGCTTAGAACTAGGGAACTACGAGCAGTACTTC. Its translation is CASSLELGNYEQYF. The whole variable domain, remainder taken from reference TRBV7-2 and TRBJ2-7, is GAGVSQSPSNKVTEKGKDVELRCDPISGHTALYWYRQSLGQGLEFLIYFQGNSAPDKSGLPSDRFSAERTGGSVSTLTIQRTQQEDSAVYLCASSLELGNYEQYFGPGTRLTVT.

This sequence joins TRBV30 and TRBJ1-1, with D perhaps matching TRBD1 (6 bases). Per the germline V gene, CDR1 is GTSNPN and CDR2 is SVGIG (reference sequence). The CDR3 length is 13 residues. The V end lost 0 bases, the J end lost 4 bases, and 9 bases lay between the germline ends. CDR3: CAWSVGGGTEAFF. The CDR3 DNA reads TGTGCCTGGAGTGTGGGAGGGGGCACTGAAGCTTTCTTT. Full variable domain (remainder filled in from reference TRBV30 and TRBJ1-1): SQTIHQWPATLVQPVGSPLSLECTVEGTSNPNLYWYRQAAGRGLQLLFYSVGIGQISSEVPQNLSASRPQDRQFILSSKKLLLSDSGFYLCAWSVGGGTEAFFGQGTRLTVV.

The chain is built from TRBV7-2 and TRBJ2-7; TRBD2 matches at 12 bases. Trimming at V came to 2 bases and at J to 7 bases, leaving 9 bases not matched to a gene. Germline-derived CDR1 and CDR2 are SGHTA and FQGNSA. The CDR3 is 16 residues long. The CDR3 DNA is TGTGCCAGCAGCTTAAACGCTAGCGGGAGGGCACGAGAGCAGTACTTC. It is translated as CASSLNASGRAREQYF.

The chain recombines TRBV6-1 with TRBJ2-2, with D possibly TRBD1 on 6 matching bases. The CDR3 is made up of 13 amino acids. The germline V and J ends were trimmed by 7 bases and 1 base, with 7 bases remaining between them. CDR1 MNHNS and CDR2 SASEGT come from the germline V gene. CDR3 sequence reads: CASKQGNTGELFF. In DNA, the CDR3 is TGTGCCAGCAAACAGGGGAACACCGGGGAGCTGTTTTTT.